This T cell receptor (beta chain) was documented in a study of radiation and T cells in renal cell carcinoma. As for the study in general: Nephrectomy followed 15 Gy stereotactic body radiation by 4 weeks.

The CDR3 is 13 amino acids. Germline lookup yields CDR1 MNHNY and CDR2 SVGAGI (reference sequence). V was trimmed by 0 bases and J by 8 bases, leaving 10 bases between them. Points from the study as a whole: From baseline, blood top tumor clonotypes peaked at 2 weeks post-radiation.

This clone occurred once. Its antigen is unknown. TCRdb's table, derived via immunoSEQ multiplex PCR, lists solely in-frame clones and lacks some. This table holds 50,000 to 75,000 clones, approximately 80% found once. Stated time point: baseline pretreatment blood. Indicated treatment: 15 Gy SBRT to primary tumor, nephrectomy 4 weeks later. After SBRT, blood was collected at 2 and 4 weeks, plus baseline. The patient's renal cell carcinoma had clear cell pathology. Source: blood, taken from a patient whose treatment included radiotherapy and nephrectomy. The chain joins TRBV6-6 to TRBJ1-2; D gene unclear. The TCR originated in a man aged 60-69 years with renal cell carcinoma. The CDR3 DNA reads TGTGCCAGCAGTTACTCCGACTATCAAGGCTACACCTTC. This codes for CASSYSDYQGYTF.